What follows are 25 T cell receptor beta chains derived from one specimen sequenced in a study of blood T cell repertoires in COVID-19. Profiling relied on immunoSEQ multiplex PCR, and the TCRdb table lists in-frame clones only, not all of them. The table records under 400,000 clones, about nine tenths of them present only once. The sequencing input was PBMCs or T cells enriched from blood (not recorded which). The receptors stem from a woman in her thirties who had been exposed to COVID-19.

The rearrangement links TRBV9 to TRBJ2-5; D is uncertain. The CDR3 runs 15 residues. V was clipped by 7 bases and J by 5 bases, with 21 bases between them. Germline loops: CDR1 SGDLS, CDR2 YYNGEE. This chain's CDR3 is CASALGSQVQETQYF. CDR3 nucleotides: TGTGCCAGCGCACTGGGCTCTCAGGTACAGGAGACCCAGTACTTC.

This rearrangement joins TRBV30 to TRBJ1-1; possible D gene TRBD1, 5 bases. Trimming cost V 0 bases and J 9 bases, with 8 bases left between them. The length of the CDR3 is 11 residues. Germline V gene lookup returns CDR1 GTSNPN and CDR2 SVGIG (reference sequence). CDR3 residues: CAWSVGAQAFF. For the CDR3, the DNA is TGTGCCTGGAGTGTTGGGGCGCAAGCTTTCTTT.

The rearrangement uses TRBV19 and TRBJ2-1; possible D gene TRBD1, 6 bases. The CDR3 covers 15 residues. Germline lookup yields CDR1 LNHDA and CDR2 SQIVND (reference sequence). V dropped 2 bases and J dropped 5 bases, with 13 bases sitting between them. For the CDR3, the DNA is TGTGCCAGTAGTATACAGGGGCAGGCCCACAATGAGCAGTTCTTC. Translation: CASSIQGQAHNEQFF.

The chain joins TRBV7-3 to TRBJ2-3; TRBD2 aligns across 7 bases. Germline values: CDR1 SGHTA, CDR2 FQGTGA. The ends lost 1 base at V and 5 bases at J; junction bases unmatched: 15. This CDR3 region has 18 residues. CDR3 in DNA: TGTGCCAGCAGCTTAAAAGGCGGGAGCAATTTTGGTGAAGATACGCAGTATTTT. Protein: CASSLKGGSNFGEDTQYF.

This CDR3 reads CASSSDRLWEKETQYF. The CDR3 nucleotides read TGTGCCAGCAGTTCCGACAGGCTCTGGGAAAAAGAGACCCAGTACTTC. V usage is TRBV6-2 or TRBV6-3 and J usage is TRBJ2-5; tentative D call: TRBD1 (6 bases). This CDR3 is 16 amino acids long. CDR1 MNHEY and CDR2 SVGEGT come from the germline V gene. V was trimmed by 4 bases and J by 3 bases, leaving 18 bases between them.

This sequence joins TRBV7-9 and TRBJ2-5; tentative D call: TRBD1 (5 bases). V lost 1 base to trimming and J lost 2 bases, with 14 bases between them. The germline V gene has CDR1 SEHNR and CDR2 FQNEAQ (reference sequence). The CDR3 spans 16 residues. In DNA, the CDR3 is TGTGCCAGCAGCTTAGAGGGCAGGGTTTTACAAGAGACCCAGTACTTC. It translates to CASSLEGRVLQETQYF.

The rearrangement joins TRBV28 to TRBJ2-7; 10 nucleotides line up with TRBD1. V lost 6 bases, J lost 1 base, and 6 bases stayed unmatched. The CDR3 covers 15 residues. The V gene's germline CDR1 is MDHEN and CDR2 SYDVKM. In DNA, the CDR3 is TGTGCCAGCAGCCTGCCGGGACAGGGGTCCTACGAGCAGTACTTC. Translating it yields CASSLPGQGSYEQYF.

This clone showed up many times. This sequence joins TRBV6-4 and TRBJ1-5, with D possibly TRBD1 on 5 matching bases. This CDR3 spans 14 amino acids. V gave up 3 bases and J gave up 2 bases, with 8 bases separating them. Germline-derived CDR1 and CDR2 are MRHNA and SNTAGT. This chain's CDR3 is CASSETGGNQPQHF. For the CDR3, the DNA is TGTGCCAGCAGTGAAACAGGTGGCAATCAGCCCCAGCATTTT.

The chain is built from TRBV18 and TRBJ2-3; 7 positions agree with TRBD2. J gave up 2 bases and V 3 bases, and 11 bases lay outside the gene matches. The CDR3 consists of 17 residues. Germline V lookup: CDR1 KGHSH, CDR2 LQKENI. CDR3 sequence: CASSPLSISGDTDTQYF. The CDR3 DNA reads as TGTGCCAGCTCACCGCTATCCATCAGCGGGGACACAGATACGCAGTATTTT.

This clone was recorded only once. CDR3 amino acids: CSADRVGNEQFF. The CDR3 nucleotides read TGCAGCGCAGACAGGGTGGGCAATGAGCAGTTCTTC. The chain has TRBV29-1 and TRBJ2-1; 7 positions match TRBD1. This CDR3 is built from 12 residues. V shed 7 bases and J 6 bases; nucleotides not matched to a gene: 6. Germline values: CDR1 SQVTM, CDR2 ANQGSEA.

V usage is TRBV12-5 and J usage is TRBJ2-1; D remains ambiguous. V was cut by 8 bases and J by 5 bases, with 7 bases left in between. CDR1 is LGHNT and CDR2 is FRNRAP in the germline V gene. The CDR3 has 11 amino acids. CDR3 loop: CASRVHNEQFF. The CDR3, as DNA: TGTGCTAGTCGTGTCCACAATGAGCAGTTCTTC.

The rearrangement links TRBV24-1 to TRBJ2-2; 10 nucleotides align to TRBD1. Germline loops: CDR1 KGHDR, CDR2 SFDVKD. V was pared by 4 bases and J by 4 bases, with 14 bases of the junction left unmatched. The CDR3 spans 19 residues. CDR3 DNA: TGTGCCACCAGTGAGTTTGCCTTAGTCGGACAGGGGGGCACCGGGGAGCTGTTTTTT. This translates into CATSEFALVGQGGTGELFF.

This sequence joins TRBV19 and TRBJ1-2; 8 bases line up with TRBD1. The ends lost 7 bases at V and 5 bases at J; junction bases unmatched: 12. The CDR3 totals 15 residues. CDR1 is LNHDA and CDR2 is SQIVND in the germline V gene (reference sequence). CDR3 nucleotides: TGTGCCAGTAAGTCCCGGGACAGGATCGCATATGGCTACACCTTC. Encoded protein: CASKSRDRIAYGYTF.

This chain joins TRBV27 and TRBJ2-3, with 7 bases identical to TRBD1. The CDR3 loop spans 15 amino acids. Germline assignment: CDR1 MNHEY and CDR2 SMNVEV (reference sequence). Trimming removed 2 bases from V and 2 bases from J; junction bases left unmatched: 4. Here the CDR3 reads CASSLRGRDTDTQYF. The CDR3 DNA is TGTGCCAGCAGTTTAAGGGGGCGAGACACAGATACGCAGTATTTT.

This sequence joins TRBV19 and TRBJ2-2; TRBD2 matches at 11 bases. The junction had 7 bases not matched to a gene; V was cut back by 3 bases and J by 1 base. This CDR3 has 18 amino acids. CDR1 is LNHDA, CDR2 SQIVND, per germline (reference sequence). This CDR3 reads CASSMTPTSGGNTGELFF. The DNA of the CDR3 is TGTGCCAGTAGTATGACCCCTACTAGCGGGGGGAACACCGGGGAGCTGTTTTTT.

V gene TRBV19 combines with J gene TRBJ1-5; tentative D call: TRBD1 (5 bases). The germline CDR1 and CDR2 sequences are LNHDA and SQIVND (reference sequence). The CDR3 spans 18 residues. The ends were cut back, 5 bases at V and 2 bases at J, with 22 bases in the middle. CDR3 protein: CASSVDSNPVYRNQPQHF. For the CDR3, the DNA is TGTGCCAGTAGTGTCGACAGCAACCCTGTGTATCGCAATCAGCCCCAGCATTTT.

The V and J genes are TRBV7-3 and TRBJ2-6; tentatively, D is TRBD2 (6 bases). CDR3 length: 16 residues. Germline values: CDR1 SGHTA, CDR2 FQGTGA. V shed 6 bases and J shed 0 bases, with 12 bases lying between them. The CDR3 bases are TGTGCCAGCAGTTACGGGACTCACTCTGGGGCCAACGTCCTGACTTTC. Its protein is CASSYGTHSGANVLTF.

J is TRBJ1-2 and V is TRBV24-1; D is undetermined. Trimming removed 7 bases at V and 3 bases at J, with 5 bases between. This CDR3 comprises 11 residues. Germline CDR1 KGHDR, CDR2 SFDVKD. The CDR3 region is CATRADYGYTF. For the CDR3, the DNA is TGTGCCACCAGGGCAGACTATGGCTACACCTTC.

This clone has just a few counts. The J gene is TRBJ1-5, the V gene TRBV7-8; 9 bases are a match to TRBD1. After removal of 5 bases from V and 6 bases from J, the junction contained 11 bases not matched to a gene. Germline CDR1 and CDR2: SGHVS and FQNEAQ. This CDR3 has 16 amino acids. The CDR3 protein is CASSPKGQGRVQPQHF. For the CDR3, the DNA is TGTGCCAGCAGCCCAAAAGGACAGGGGCGAGTTCAGCCCCAGCATTTT.

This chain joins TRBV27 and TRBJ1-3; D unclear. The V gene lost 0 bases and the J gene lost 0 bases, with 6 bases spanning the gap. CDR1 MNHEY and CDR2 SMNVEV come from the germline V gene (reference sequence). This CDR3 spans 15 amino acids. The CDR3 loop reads CASSLSWSSGNTIYF. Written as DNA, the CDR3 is TGTGCCAGCAGTTTATCGTGGAGCTCTGGAAACACCATATATTTT.

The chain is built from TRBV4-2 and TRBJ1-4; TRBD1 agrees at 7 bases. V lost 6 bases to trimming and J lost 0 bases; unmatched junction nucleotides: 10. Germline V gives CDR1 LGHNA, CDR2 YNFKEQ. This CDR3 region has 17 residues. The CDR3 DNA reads TGTGCCAGCAGTCTCCGGGACAGTGGCGCAACTAATGAAAAACTGTTTTTT. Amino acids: CASSLRDSGATNEKLFF.

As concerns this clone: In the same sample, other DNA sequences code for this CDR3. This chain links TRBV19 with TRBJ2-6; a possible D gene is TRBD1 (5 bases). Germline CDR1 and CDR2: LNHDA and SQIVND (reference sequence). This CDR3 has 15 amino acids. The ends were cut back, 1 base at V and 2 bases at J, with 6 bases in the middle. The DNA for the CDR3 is TGTGCCAGTAGTATAGGGGGCGCTGGGGCCAACGTCCTGACTTTC. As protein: CASSIGGAGANVLTF.

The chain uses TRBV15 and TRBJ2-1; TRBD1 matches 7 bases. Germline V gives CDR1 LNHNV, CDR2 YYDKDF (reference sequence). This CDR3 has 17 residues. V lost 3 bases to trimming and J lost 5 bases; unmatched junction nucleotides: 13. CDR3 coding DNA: TGTGCCACCAGCAGCCTCTTTTCAGGGGGTCGGAACAATGAGCAGTTCTTC. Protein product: CATSSLFSGGRNNEQFF.

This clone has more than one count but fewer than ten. CDR3 loop: CARSLAGGGYEQYF. The CDR3 nucleotides read TGTGCCAGAAGCTTGGCAGGGGGCGGCTACGAGCAGTACTTC. V is TRBV5-3 and J is TRBJ2-7; 8 positions match TRBD1. TRBV5-3 is assigned to the ORF class and has an uncertain function. The length of the CDR3 is 14 residues. V lost 0 bases, J lost 3 bases, and 2 bases stayed unmatched.

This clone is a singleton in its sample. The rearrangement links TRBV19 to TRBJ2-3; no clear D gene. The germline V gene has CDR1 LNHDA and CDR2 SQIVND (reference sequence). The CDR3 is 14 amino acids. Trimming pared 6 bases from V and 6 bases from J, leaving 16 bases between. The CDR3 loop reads CASSPGPVPDTQYF. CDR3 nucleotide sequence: TGTGCCAGTAGCCCTGGGCCGGTCCCGGATACGCAGTATTTT.